This T cell receptor (beta chain) was sequenced for a study of T cell repertoires in cytomegalovirus infection. Study-level information: TCR beta signatures that were public indicated CMV infection and matching HLA type. General study results and limits: Summed frequency of public TCR beta families distinguished CMV carriers with the relevant HLA. Dominating the ex vivo response were TCR beta clonotypes that were CMV-specific and HLA-C-restricted.

To note about this clonotype: Its antigen is undetermined.

A single record per CDR3 protein comes from TCRdb applying MiXCR to the reads. The sample has fewer than 150,000 distinct CDR3 sequences, around 31% seen once. The sequences come from CD8+ T cells from cultured PBMCs, collected from culture after CMV antigen stimulation. This TCR came from a human donor in good health (CMV status not recorded). Some clones in this sample may be carry-over from other donors' samples.

The CDR3 spells CASSRASVTDTQYF. The CDR3 bases are TGTGCCAGCAGCCGCGCATCGGTCACAGATACGCAGTATTTT. The rearrangement links TRBV7-9 to TRBJ2-3; D ambiguous. This CDR3 contains 14 residues. Trimming took off 5 bases at V and 2 bases at J, with 11 bases between the two ends. The germline gives CDR1 SEHNR, CDR2 FQNEAQ (reference sequence).